The rows below give T cell receptor beta chains drawn from one sample of a study of T cell clones after liver transplantation. Generated by immunoSEQ multiplex PCR, the TCRdb table keeps only in-frame clones and is missing some. The sample has 95,000 to 110,000 clones; around 86% are singletons. This specimen consisted of CD4+ T cells from blood, obtained before liver transplant. These receptors were obtained from a human donor who received a liver transplant. Both conserved end residues are part of each CDR3. The D gene is left open where the match is weak. Size is stated for part of the rows, as once, few or many counts, or as a class when the clone is expanded.

CDR3: CASSTTGVGGPQHF; DNA: TGTGCCAGTAGTACGACAGGGGTGGGTGGGCCCCAGCATTTT; size: NA; J: TRBJ1-5; V: TRBV19; D: TRBD1
CDR3: CASSLFSDTEAFF; DNA: TGTGCCAGCAGTTTATTTTCTGACACTGAAGCTTTCTTT; size: NA; J: TRBJ1-1; V: TRBV27; D: NA
CDR3: CASSLGRERGPQHF; DNA: TGTGCCAGCAGCTTAGGTAGGGAGCGTGGGCCCCAGCATTTT; size: NA; J: TRBJ1-5; V: TRBV7-2; D: NA
CDR3: CASSQDRSGGDETQYF; DNA: TGTGCCAGCAGCCAAGATAGGTCGGGAGGGGACGAGACCCAGTACTTC; size: NA; J: TRBJ2-5; V: TRBV4-2; D: TRBD2
CDR3: CASSGNMNTEAFF; DNA: TGTGCCAGCAGTGGCAACATGAACACTGAAGCTTTCTTT; size: NA; J: TRBJ1-1; V: TRBV25-1; D: NA
CDR3: CASSSIPTYEQYF; DNA: TGTGCCAGCAGTTCCATACCGACCTACGAGCAGTACTTC; size: NA; J: TRBJ2-7; V: TRBV28; D: NA
CDR3: CASSESGSNQPQHF; DNA: TGCGCCAGCAGTGAGTCGGGGAGCAATCAGCCCCAGCATTTT; size: NA; J: TRBJ1-5; V: TRBV10-2; D: NA
CDR3: CASSPRDLGGTQYF; DNA: TGCGCCAGCAGCCCCCGGGACTTGGGCGGGACGCAGTATTTT; size: NA; J: TRBJ2-3; V: TRBV5-1; D: NA
CDR3: CASSAGQGNQPQHF; DNA: TGTGCCAGCAGCGCCGGACAGGGCAATCAGCCCCAGCATTTT; size: once; J: TRBJ1-5; V: TRBV9; D: TRBD1
CDR3: CASSLMRAEGEQFF; DNA: TGTGCCAGCAGCTTAATGAGGGCCGAGGGCGAGCAGTTCTTC; size: NA; J: TRBJ2-1; V: TRBV11-2; D: NA
CDR3: CASSGRAGGELFF; DNA: TGTGCCAGCAGCGGGAGGGCTGGCGGGGAGCTGTTTTTT; size: NA; J: TRBJ2-2; V: TRBV2; D: TRBD2
CDR3: CASSPTGLRGNTIYF; DNA: TGTGCCAGCAGTCCTACAGGGTTAAGAGGAAACACCATATATTTT; size: once; J: TRBJ1-3; V: TRBV28; D: NA
CDR3: CASSPGTGGRERPQHF; DNA: TGTGCCAGCTCACCAGGGACAGGGGGTAGGGAGCGGCCCCAGCATTTT; size: NA; J: TRBJ1-5; V: TRBV18; D: TRBD1
CDR3: CASSLHAGGARVGRPQNTEAFF; DNA: TGTGCCAGCAGCTTACATGCAGGGGGCGCCAGGGTGGGGCGTCCCCAAAACACTGAAGCTTTCTTT; size: NA; J: TRBJ1-1; V: TRBV7-7; D: TRBD1
CDR3: CASSLRESAEAFF; DNA: TGTGCCAGCAGCTTGAGGGAGAGCGCTGAAGCTTTCTTT; size: NA; J: TRBJ1-1; V: TRBV7-8; D: NA
CDR3: CASSPRERLKLGEQFF; DNA: TGTGCCAGCAGCCCGCGTGAACGGCTGAAGTTGGGTGAGCAGTTCTTC; size: NA; J: TRBJ2-1; V: TRBV9; D: NA
CDR3: CASSRPRRQISSYEQYF; DNA: TGTGCCAGCAGCCGACCGCGGCGACAGATAAGCTCCTACGAGCAGTACTTC; size: NA; J: TRBJ2-7; V: TRBV28; D: NA
CDR3: CATSKGMAKNQPQHF; DNA: TGTGCCACCTCGAAGGGGATGGCTAAGAATCAGCCCCAGCATTTT; size: once; J: TRBJ1-5; V: TRBV19; D: NA
CDR3: CASSQVVGAFSDTQYF; DNA: TGCGCCAGCAGCCAAGTTGTGGGGGCGTTTAGTGATACGCAGTATTTT; size: NA; J: TRBJ2-3; V: TRBV4-1; D: NA
CDR3: CASSLSPGLNTGELFF; DNA: TGCGCCAGCAGCCTTAGTCCGGGACTAAACACCGGGGAGCTGTTTTTT; size: NA; J: TRBJ2-2; V: TRBV5-1; D: TRBD2
CDR3: CASSIDPPGVGEAFF; DNA: TGTGCCAGTAGTATAGATCCCCCAGGCGTAGGTGAAGCTTTCTTT; size: NA; J: TRBJ1-1; V: TRBV19; D: NA
CDR3: CASSFTSTPRNEQFF; DNA: TGTGCCAGCAGCTTCACTTCGACACCCCGGAATGAGCAGTTCTTC; size: NA; J: TRBJ2-1; V: TRBV5-4; D: NA
CDR3: CASSLVRGGAEGYTF; DNA: TGTGCCAGCAGCCTCGTGAGAGGGGGCGCGGAGGGCTACACCTTC; size: NA; J: TRBJ1-2; V: TRBV7-9; D: TRBD1
CDR3: CASSPDSYNEKLFF; DNA: TGTGCCAGCAGCCCGGACAGCTATAATGAAAAACTGTTTTTT; size: NA; J: TRBJ1-4; V: TRBV7-9; D: NA
CDR3: CASLDRQGSAFF; DNA: TGTGCCAGTCTAGACAGACAGGGTTCCGCTTTCTTT; size: NA; J: TRBJ1-1; V: TRBV28; D: TRBD1